These T cell receptor beta chains were read from a single sample in a study of T-cell reconstitution after alpha-beta-depleted transplantation in children. A single record per CDR3 protein comes from TCRdb applying MiXCR to the PCR reads. The sample gives 170,000 or so distinct CDR3 sequences, roughly 6.8% of which show up once; more than 2.5% is in the top ten. The sample in question was PBMCs from the stem cell graft donor, obtained from the stem cell graft. These receptors were taken from a human donor who donated a stem cell graft to a child with Wiskott-Aldrich syndrome. CDR3s leave out the opening cysteine and the closing phenylalanine or tryptophan. A clone size is listed for some rows: how often the clone was seen (once, few, many), or a class if it is expanded.

.	TRBV3-1	TRBJ2-5	ASSQDRWGFGETQY
many	TRBV4-1	TRBJ2-3	ASSPSGTGARDTQY
many	TRBV20-1	TRBJ1-1	SARVDGSTEAF
many	TRBV5-1	TRBJ2-5	ASSLRTSGKETQY
few	TRBV7-7	TRBJ2-2	ASSGTYNTGELF
many	TRBV12-3/TRBV12-4	TRBJ2-3	ASGQLGSADTQY
many	TRBV29-1	TRBJ2-2	SVSRDGELF
many	TRBV6-6	TRBJ1-6	ASSPSGSPLH
few	TRBV24-1	TRBJ1-1	ATSDSLTGNTEAF
many	TRBV7-2	TRBJ2-1	ASSGPLRRGLSNEQF
many	TRBV15	TRBJ2-1	ATSRGLTGTGYNEQF
many	TRBV6-5	TRBJ1-3	ASSSTLGNTIY
.	TRBV3-1	TRBJ1-2	ASSRLGGDYGYT
many	TRBV7-9	TRBJ2-3	ASSLDTPLQY
.	TRBV11-2	TRBJ1-5	ASSPGTGENQPQH
many	TRBV5-1	TRBJ2-1	ASSLGGSGAYNEQF
few	TRBV11-2	TRBJ2-1	ASSLELGDEQF
many	TRBV14	TRBJ1-2	ASSPVNRGNYGYT
many	TRBV11-2	TRBJ2-7	ASSRTGRPY
many	TRBV25-1	TRBJ2-1	ASSESRGRDEQF
.	TRBV28	TRBJ2-5	ASSLSRTPQETQY
many	TRBV12-3/TRBV12-4	TRBJ1-3	ASSLGISGNTIY
.	TRBV25-1	TRBJ2-7	ASSPAQDPLSEQY
many	TRBV4-3	TRBJ2-1	ASSGASREWDNEQF
many	TRBV20-1	TRBJ1-1	SARDARITEAF
many	TRBV28	TRBJ2-1	ASSLGLAKGLF